This TCR beta chain was recovered during a study of CD8 T cells in ankylosing spondylitis. The CDR3 covers 14 residues. Trimming shortened V by 5 bases and J by 6 bases, and 19 bases separated the two germline ends. CDR1 is DFQATT, CDR2 SNEGSKA, per germline (reference sequence). Study-wide points: Earlier work had already found some motif variants in reactive arthritis synovial fluid and blood. Ankylosing spondylitis blood seemed to carry a telltale TCR beta motif made of under 10 highly homologous variants. Clones linked to disease were reported to show significant enrichment in matched ankylosing spondylitis synovial fluid.

Quantitative 5'-RACE was performed with molecular barcodes, and it yielded the TCR beta libraries. TCRdb called the 5' RACE reads again in MiXCR, with one record for every CDR3 protein. The repertoire holds 350,000 to 450,000 distinct CDR3 sequences, 25% to 30% seen once, with roughly 0.9% in the top ten. This clonotype was observed a single time. Its antigen is unknown. The chain recombines TRBV20-1 with TRBJ1-2; no definite D call. The clonotype was recovered from a male donor with ankylosing spondylitis. Sequenced sample: blood, either unsorted or a sorted T cell fraction (not recorded which). CDR3 bases: TGCAGTGCTTGGACCCAGCCGGAATTGAATGGCTACACCTTC. Translation gives CSAWTQPELNGYTF.